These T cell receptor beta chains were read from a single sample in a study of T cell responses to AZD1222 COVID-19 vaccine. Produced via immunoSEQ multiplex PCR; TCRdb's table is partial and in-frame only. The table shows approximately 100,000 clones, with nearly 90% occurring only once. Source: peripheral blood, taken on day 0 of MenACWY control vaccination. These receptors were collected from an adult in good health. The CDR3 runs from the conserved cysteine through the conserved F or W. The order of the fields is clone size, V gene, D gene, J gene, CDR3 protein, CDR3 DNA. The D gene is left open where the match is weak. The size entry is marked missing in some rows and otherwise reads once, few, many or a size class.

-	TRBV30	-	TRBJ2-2	CAWSRVRPSTGELFF	TGTGCCTGGAGTAGGGTACGCCCAAGCACCGGGGAGCTGTTTTTT
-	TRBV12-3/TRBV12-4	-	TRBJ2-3	CASSGDTQYF	TGTGCCAGCAGTGGAGATACGCAGTATTTT
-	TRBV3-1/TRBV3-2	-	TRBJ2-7	CASSQEGRTSSYEQYF	TGTGCCAGCAGCCAAGAAGGCAGGACAAGCTCCTACGAGCAGTACTTC
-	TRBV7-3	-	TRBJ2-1	CASSPQDGDEQFF	TGTGCCAGCAGCCCCCAGGACGGCGATGAGCAGTTCTTC
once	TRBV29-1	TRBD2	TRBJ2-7	CSVGGHSGKSPYEQYF	TGCAGCGTTGGGGGGCATAGCGGGAAGAGCCCCTACGAGCAGTACTTC
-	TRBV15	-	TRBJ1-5	CATSRDSNNQPQHF	TGTGCCACCAGCAGAGATTCCAACAATCAGCCCCAGCATTTT
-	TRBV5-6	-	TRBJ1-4	CASSGGSTEKLFF	TGTGCCAGCAGCGGCGGGTCTACCGAAAAACTGTTTTTT
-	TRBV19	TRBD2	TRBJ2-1	CASRKTGLAGENEQFF	TGTGCCAGTAGGAAAACGGGACTAGCGGGGGAGAATGAGCAGTTCTTC
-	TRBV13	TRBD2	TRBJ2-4	CASSSLAGAPAKNIQYF	TGTGCCAGCAGCTCCCTAGCGGGGGCGCCCGCCAAAAACATTCAGTACTTC
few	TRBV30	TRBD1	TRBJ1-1	CAWSSQGVRAFF	TGTGCCTGGAGCAGTCAGGGGGTCCGAGCTTTCTTT
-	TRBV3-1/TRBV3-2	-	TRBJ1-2	CASSHSAGYTF	TGTGCCAGCAGCCACAGCGCTGGCTACACCTTC
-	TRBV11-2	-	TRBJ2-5	CASSFRLHKETQYF	TGTGCCAGCAGCTTCAGACTGCACAAAGAGACCCAGTACTTC
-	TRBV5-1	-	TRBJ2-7	CASREAWYEQYF	TGCGCCAGCAGAGAGGCTTGGTACGAGCAGTACTTC
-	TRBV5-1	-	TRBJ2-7	CASSDNGEQYF	TGCGCCAGCAGCGACAACGGCGAGCAGTACTTC
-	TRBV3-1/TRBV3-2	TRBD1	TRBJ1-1	CASSLGQSRETFF	TGTGCCAGCAGCCTGGGACAGTCCCGGGAGACTTTCTTT
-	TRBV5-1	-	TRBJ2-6	CASSLDQPGANVLTF	TGCGCCAGCAGCTTAGATCAACCTGGGGCCAACGTCCTGACTTTC
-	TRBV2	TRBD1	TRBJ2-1	CASTPGQSSYNEQFF	TGTGCCAGCACTCCGGGACAGAGCTCCTACAATGAGCAGTTCTTC
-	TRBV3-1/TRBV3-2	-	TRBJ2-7	CASSQVPGGEQYF	TGTGCCAGCAGCCAAGTTCCCGGGGGCGAGCAGTACTTC
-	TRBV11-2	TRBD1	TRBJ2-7	CASRHRDRGHEQYF	TGTGCCAGCAGGCACCGGGACAGGGGGCATGAGCAGTACTTC
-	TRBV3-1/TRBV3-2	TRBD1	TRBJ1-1	CASSHDRVTEAFF	TGTGCCAGCAGCCACGACAGGGTGACTGAAGCTTTCTTT
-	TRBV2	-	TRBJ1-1	CASKSTGGNTEAFF	TGTGCCAGCAAATCGACAGGAGGGAACACTGAAGCTTTCTTT
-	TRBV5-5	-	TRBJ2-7	CASRTEQGSPREQYF	TGTGCCAGCAGGACAGAACAGGGATCCCCGCGCGAGCAGTACTTC
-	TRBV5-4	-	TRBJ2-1	CASSLLVGGREFF	TGTGCCAGCAGCTTGCTGGTTGGAGGTAGGGAGTTCTTC
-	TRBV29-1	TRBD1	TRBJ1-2	CSVGTGGPGYTF	TGCAGCGTCGGGACAGGGGGCCCGGGCTACACCTTC
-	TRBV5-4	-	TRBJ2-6	CASRWGGGPAGSGANVLTF	TGTGCCAGCAGGTGGGGTGGGGGCCCCGCAGGGTCTGGGGCCAACGTCCTGACTTTC
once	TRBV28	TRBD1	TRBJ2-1	CASSPVPGQGSDEQFF	TGTGCCAGCAGCCCTGTGCCGGGACAGGGTAGCGATGAGCAGTTCTTC
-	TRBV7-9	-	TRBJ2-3	CASNRFGTRTDTQYF	TGTGCCAGCAACCGTTTCGGGACGAGGACAGATACGCAGTATTTT
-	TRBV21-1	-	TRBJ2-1	CASSAFLMSGGEGEQFF	TGTGCCAGCAGCGCCTTCTTGATGAGCGGGGGGGAGGGTGAGCAGTTCTTC
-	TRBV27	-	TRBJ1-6	CASTGNRVRSSYNSPLHF	TGTGCCAGCACTGGAAACAGGGTACGAAGCTCCTATAATTCACCCCTCCACTTT
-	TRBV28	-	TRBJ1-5	CASSPMAGNQPQHF	TGTGCCAGCAGTCCGATGGCCGGCAATCAGCCCCAGCATTTT
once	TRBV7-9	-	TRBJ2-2	CASSLLAAITGELFF	TGTGCCAGCAGCTTATTAGCGGCGATCACCGGGGAGCTGTTTTTT
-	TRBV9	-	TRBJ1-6	CASSVLGTGGNSPLHF	TGTGCCAGCAGCGTATTAGGGACGGGGGGGAATTCACCCCTCCACTTT
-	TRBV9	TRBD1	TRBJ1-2	CASRGTGRYGYTF	TGTGCCAGCAGGGGGACAGGGCGTTATGGCTACACCTTC
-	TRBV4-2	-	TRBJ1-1	CASSQGLGRPRRDTEAFF	TGTGCCAGCAGCCAAGGTCTAGGTCGACCTCGCCGCGACACTGAAGCTTTCTTT
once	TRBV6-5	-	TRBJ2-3	CASSYGGADTQYF	TGTGCCAGCAGTTACGGAGGGGCAGATACGCAGTATTTT
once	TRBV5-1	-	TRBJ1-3	CASSYQGDSGNTIYF	TGCGCCAGCAGCTACCAGGGCGACTCTGGAAACACCATATATTTT
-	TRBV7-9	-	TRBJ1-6	CASSPEGDSPLHF	TGTGCCAGCAGCCCAGAGGGGGACTCACCCCTCCACTTT
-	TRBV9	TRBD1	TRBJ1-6	CASSVEGGGGFGNSPLHF	TGTGCCAGCAGCGTTGAAGGAGGGGGCGGTTTTGGCAATTCACCCCTCCACTTT
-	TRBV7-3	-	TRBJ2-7	CASSPSSSAGPQYF	TGTGCCAGCAGCCCCTCAAGTTCCGCGGGGCCGCAGTACTTC
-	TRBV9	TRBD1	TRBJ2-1	CASSVDSGTGPYNEQFF	TGTGCCAGCAGCGTAGACTCGGGGACAGGGCCCTACAATGAGCAGTTCTTC